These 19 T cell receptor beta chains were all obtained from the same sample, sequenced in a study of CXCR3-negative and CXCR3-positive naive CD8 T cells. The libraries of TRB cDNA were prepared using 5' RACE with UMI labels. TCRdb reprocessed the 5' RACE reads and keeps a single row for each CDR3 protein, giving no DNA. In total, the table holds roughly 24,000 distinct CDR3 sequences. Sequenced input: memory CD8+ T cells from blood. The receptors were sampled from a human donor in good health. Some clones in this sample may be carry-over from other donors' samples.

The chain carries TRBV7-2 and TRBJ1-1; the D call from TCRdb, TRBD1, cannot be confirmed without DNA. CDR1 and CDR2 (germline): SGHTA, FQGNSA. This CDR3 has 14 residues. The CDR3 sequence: CASSFWDTNTEAFF.

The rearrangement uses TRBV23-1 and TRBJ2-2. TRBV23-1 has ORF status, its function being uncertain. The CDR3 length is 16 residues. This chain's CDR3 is CASSQSDREGTGELFF.

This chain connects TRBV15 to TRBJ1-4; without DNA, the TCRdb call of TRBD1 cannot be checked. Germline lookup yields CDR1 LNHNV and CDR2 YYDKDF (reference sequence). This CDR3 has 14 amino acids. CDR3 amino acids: CATSKGATNEKLFF. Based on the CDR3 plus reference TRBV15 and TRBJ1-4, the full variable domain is DAMVIQNPRYQVTQFGKPVTLSCSQTLNHNVMYWYQQKSSQAPKLLFHYYDKDFNNEADTPDNFQSRRPNTSFCFLDIRSPGLGDTAMYLCATSKGATNEKLFFGSGTQLSVL.

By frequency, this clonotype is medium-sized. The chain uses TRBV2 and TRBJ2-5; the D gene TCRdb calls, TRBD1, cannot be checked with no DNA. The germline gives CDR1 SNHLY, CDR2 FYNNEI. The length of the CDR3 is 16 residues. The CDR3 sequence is CASSLQGEGYQETQYF.

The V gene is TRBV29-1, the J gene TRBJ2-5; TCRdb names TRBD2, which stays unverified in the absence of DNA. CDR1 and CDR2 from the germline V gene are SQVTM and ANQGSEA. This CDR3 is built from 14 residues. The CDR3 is CSVLSGGLQETQYF.

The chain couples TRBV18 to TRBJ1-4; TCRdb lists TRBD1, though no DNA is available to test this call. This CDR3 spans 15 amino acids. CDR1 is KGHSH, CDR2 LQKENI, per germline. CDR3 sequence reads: CASSPPDGQRGKLFF.

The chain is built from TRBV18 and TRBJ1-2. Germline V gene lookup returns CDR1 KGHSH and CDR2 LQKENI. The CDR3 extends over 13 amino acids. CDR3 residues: CASSPTGFSGYTF.

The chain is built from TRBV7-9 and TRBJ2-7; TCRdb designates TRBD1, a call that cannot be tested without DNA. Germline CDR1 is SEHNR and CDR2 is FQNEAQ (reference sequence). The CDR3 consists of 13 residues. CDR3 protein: CASSSTGLGEQYF. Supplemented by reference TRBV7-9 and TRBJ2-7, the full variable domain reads DTGVSQNPRHKITKRGQNVTFRCDPISEHNRLYWYRQTLGQGPEFLTYFQNEAQLEKSRLLSDRFSAERPKGSFSTLEIQRTEQGDSAMYLCASSSTGLGEQYFGPGTRLTVT.

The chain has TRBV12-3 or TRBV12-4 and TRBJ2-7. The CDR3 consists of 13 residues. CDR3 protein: CASSLSLAYEQYF.

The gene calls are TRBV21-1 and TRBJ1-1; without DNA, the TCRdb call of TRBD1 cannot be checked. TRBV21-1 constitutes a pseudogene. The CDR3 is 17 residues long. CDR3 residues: CASSKGTWGRRDTEAFF.

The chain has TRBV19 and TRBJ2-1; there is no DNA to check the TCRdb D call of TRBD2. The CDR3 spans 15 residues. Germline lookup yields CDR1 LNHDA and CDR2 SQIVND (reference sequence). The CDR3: CASSLEPSGTNEQFF.

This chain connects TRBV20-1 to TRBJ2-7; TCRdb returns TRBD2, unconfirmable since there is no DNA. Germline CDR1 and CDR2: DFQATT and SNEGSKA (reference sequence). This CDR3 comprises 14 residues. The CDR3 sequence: CSARELERAYEQYF.

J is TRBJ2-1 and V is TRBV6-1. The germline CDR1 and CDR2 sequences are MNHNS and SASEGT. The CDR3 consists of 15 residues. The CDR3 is CASVDAFRDPYEQFF.

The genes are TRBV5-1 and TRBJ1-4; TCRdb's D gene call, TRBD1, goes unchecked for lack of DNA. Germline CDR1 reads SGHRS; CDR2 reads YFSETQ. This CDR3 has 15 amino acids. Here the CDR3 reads CASSLNGQTNEKLFF.

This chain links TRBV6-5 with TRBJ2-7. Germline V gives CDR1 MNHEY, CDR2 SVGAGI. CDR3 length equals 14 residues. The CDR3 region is CASSSTGGTYEQYF.

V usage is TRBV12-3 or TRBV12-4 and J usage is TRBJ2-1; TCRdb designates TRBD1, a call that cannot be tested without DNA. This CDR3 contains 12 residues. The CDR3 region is CASSPGNEGQFF.

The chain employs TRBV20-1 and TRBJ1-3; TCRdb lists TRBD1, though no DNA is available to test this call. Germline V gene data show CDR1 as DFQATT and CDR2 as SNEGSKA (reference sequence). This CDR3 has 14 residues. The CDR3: CSALQAHSGNTIYF.

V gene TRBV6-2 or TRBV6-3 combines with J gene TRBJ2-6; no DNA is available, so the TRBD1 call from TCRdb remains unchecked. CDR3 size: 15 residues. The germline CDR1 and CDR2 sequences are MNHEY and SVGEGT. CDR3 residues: CASSRDTAGANVLTF.

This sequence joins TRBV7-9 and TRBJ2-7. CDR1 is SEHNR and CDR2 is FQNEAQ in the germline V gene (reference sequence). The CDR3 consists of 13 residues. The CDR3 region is CASSQGGAHEQYF.